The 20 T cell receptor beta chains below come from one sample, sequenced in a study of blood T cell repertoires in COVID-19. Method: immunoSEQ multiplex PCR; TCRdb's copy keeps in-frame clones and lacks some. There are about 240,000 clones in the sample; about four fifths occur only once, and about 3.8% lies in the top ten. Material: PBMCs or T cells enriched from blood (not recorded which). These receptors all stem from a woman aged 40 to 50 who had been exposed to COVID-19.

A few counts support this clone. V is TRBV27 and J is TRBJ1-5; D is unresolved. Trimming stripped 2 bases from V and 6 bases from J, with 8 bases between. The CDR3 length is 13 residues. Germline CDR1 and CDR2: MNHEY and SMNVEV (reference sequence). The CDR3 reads CASSLGESQPQHF. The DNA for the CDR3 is TGTGCCAGCAGTTTAGGGGAGAGTCAGCCCCAGCATTTT.

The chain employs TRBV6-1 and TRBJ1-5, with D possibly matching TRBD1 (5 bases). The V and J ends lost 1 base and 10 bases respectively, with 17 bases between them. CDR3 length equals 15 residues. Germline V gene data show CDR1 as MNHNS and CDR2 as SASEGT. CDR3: CASSEDDGGVLPQHF. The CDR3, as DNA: TGTGCCAGCAGTGAAGATGATGGGGGGGTTCTCCCCCAGCATTTT.

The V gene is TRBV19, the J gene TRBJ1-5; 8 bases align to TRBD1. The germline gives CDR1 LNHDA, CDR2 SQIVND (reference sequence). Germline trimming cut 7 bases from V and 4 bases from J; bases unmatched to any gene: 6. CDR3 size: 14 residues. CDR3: CASMGQASNQPQHF. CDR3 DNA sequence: TGTGCCAGTATGGGACAGGCTAGTAATCAGCCCCAGCATTTT. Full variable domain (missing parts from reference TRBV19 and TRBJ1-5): DGGITQSPKYLFRKEGQNVTLSCEQNLNHDAMYWYRQDPGQGLRLIYYSQIVNDFQKGDIAEGYSVSREKKESFPLTVTSAQKNPTAFYLCASMGQASNQPQHFGDGTRLSIL.

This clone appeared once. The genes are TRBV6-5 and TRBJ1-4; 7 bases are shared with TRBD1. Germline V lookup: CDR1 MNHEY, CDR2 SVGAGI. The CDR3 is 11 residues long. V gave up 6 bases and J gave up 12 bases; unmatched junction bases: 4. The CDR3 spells CASRGQQELFF. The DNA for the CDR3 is TGTGCCAGCAGGGGACAGCAAGAACTGTTTTTT.

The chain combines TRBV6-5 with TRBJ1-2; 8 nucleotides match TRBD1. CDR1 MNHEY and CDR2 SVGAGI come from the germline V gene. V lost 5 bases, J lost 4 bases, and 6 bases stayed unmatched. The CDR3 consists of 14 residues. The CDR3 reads CASSLQGAGYGYTF. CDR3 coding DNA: TGTGCCAGCAGTCTCCAGGGGGCCGGCTATGGCTACACCTTC.

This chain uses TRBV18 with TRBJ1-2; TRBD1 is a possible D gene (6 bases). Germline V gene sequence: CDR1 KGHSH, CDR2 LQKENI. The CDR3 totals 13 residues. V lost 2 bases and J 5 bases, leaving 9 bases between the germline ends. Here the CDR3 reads CASSPGQTYGYTF. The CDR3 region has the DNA TGTGCCAGCTCACCAGGACAGACTTATGGCTACACCTTC. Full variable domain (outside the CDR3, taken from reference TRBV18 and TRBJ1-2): NAGVMQNPRHLVRRRGQEARLRCSPMKGHSHVYWYRQLPEEGLKFMVYLQKENIIDESGMPKERFSAEFPKEGPSILRIQQVVRGDSAAYFCASSPGQTYGYTFGSGTRLTVV.

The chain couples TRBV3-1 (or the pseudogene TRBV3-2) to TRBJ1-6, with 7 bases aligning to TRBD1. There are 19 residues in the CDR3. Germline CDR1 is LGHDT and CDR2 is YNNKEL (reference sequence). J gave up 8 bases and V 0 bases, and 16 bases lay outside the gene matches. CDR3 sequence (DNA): TGTGCCAGCAGCCAAGATTCGTCGAGGCCAGGGGGTAAACATTCACCCCTCCACTTT. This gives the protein CASSQDSSRPGGKHSPLHF.

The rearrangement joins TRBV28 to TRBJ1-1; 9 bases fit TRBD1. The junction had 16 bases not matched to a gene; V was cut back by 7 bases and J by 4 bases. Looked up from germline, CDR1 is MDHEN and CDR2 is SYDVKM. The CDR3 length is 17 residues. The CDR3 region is CASIPLPGQGSFTEAFF. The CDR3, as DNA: TGTGCCAGCATTCCCCTACCGGGACAGGGATCTTTCACTGAAGCTTTCTTT.

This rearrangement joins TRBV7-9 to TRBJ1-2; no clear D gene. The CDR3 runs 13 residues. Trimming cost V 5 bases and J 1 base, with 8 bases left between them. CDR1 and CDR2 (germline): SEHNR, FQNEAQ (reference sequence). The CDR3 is CASSPGVNYGYTF. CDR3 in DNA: TGTGCCAGCAGCCCCGGGGTTAACTATGGCTACACCTTC.

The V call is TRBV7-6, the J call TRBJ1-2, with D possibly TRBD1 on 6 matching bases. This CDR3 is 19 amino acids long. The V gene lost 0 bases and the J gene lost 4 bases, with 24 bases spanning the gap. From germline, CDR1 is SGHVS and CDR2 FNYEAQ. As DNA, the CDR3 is TGTGCCAGCAGCTTAGCCCCTGTTCCCCAGGACAGCAGGGGCTATGGCTACACCTTC. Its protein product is CASSLAPVPQDSRGYGYTF.

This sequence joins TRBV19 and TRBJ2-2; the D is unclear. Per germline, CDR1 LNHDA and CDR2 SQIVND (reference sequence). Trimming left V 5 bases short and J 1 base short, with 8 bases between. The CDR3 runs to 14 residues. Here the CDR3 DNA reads TGTGCCAGTAGTTTCCTAGGGAACACCGGGGAGCTGTTTTTT. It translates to CASSFLGNTGELFF. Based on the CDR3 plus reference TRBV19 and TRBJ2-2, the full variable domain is DGGITQSPKYLFRKEGQNVTLSCEQNLNHDAMYWYRQDPGQGLRLIYYSQIVNDFQKGDIAEGYSVSREKKESFPLTVTSAQKNPTAFYLCASSFLGNTGELFFGEGSRLTVL.

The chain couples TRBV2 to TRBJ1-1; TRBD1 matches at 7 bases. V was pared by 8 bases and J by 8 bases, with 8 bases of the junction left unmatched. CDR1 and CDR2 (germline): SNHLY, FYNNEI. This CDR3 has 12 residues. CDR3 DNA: TGTGCCAGCGGGCGGGACAGAACCGAAGCTTTCTTT. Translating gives CASGRDRTEAFF. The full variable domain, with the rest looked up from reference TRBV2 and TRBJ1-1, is EPEVTQTPSHQVTQMGQEVILRCVPISNHLYFYWYRQILGQKVEFLVSFYNNEISEKSEIFDDQFSVERPDGSNFTLKIRSTKLEDSAMYFCASGRDRTEAFFGQGTRLTVV.

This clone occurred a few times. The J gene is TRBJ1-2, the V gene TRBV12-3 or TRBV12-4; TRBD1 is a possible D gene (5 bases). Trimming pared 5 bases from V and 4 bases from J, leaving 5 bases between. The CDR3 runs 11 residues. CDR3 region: CASSQGYGYTF. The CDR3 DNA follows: TGTGCCAGCAGTCAGGGCTATGGCTACACCTTC.

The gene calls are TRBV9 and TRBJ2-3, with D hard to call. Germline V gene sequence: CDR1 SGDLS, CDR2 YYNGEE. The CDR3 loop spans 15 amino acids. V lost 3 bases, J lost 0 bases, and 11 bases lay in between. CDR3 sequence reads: CASSGVVSSTDTQYF. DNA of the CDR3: TGTGCCAGCAGCGGCGTGGTATCTAGCACAGATACGCAGTATTTT.

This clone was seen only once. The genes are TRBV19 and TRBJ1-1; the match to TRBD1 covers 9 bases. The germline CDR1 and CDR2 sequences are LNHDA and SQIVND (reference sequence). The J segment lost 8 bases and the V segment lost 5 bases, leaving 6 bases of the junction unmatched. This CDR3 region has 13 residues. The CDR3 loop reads CASSVRQGEEAFF. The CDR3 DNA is TGTGCCAGTAGTGTTCGACAGGGGGAGGAAGCTTTCTTT.

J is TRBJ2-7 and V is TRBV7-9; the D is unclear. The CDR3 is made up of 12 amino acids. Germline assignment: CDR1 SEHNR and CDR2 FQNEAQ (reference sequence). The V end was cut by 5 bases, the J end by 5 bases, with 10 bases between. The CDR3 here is CASSGPPNEQYF. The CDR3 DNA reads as TGTGCCAGCAGCGGCCCCCCCAACGAGCAGTACTTC.

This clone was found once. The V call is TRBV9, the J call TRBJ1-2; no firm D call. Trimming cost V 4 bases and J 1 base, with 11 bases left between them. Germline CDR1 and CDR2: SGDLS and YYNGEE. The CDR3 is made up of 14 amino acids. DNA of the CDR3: TGTGCCAGCAGCCAAAGCGACGGTAACTATGGCTACACCTTC. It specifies CASSQSDGNYGYTF.

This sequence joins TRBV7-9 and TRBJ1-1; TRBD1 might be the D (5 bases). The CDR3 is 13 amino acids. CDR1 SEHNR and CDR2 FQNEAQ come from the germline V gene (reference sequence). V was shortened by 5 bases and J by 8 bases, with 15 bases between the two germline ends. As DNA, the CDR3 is TGTGCCAGCAGCCCGGACACCCTGGGGGAAGCTTTCTTT. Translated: CASSPDTLGEAFF.

The CDR3 sequence is CASSLGYWQGAWQPQHF. The CDR3 region has the DNA TGTGCCAGCAGCTTAGGGTACTGGCAGGGGGCTTGGCAGCCCCAGCATTTT. The chain has TRBV7-8 and TRBJ1-5; 8 nucleotides agree with TRBD1. CDR1 is SGHVS and CDR2 is FQNEAQ in the germline V gene. With 1 base clipped from V and 7 bases from J, the junction kept 12 bases outside the gene matches. This CDR3 is 17 amino acids long.

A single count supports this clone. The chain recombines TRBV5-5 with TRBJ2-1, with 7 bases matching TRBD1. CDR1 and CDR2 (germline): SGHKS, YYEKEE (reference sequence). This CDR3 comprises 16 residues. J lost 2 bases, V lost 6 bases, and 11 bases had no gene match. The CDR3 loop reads CASTQGTAYTYNEQFF. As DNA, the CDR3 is TGTGCCAGCACTCAGGGGACAGCCTACACCTACAATGAGCAGTTCTTC.